This paragraph covers one TCR beta chain sequence. The data belong to a study of T cell changes during pregnancy in multiple sclerosis. Assay: immunoSEQ multiplex PCR; the TCRdb copy retains only in-frame clones and omits some. The sample has 40,000 to 50,000 clones; around 90% are singletons. The J segment lost 11 bases and the V segment lost 5 bases, leaving 11 bases of the junction unmatched. Germline V CDR1 and CDR2: SGHAT, FQNNGV. The CDR3 sequence is 15 residues long. The rearrangement links TRBV11-2 to TRBJ2-1, with 11 bases aligning to TRBD2. The sample here was CD4+ T cells from peripheral blood mononuclear cells, taken before pregnancy. This TCR derives from a female donor with multiple sclerosis, enrolled in a pregnancy study. CDR3 in DNA: TGTGCCAGCAGCCGGGGGGCACTAGCGGGAGACCAGCAGTTCTTC. Protein: CASSRGALAGDQQFF.